Each of the 21 T cell receptor beta chains below was sequenced from the same sample in a study of cytomegalovirus exposure and HLA in healthy donors. Assay used: immunoSEQ multiplex PCR; TCRdb lists only in-frame clones, some missing. Among about 360,000 clones listed, 70% to 90% were seen once. Specimen: PBMCs. Receptors were obtained from a woman aged 18-29 years in good health and CMV-seronegative.

Here the CDR3 DNA reads TGTGCCAGCTCACCCCAGGGGCCGGACGCTGAAGCTTTCTTT. Amino acids: CASSPQGPDAEAFF. The chain joins TRBV18 to TRBJ1-1; tentative D call: TRBD1 (6 bases). The germline V gene encodes CDR1 KGHSH and CDR2 LQKENI. The CDR3 runs to 14 residues. Trimming shortened V by 3 bases and J by 6 bases, and 14 bases separated the two germline ends.

The chain joins TRBV5-1 to TRBJ1-2; 11 bases match TRBD1. In germline, CDR1 is SGHRS, CDR2 YFSETQ. The ends lost 4 bases at V and 3 bases at J; junction bases unmatched: 5. The CDR3 loop spans 15 amino acids. CDR3 sequence reads: CASSRGTGGDYGYTF. The CDR3 DNA reads TGCGCCAGCAGCAGAGGGACAGGGGGAGACTATGGCTACACCTTC.

V and J are TRBV7-8 and TRBJ1-3; no reliable D call. Germline V gene data show CDR1 as SGHVS and CDR2 as FQNEAQ. This CDR3 spans 14 amino acids. Trimming cost V 5 bases and J 3 bases, with 11 bases left between them. The CDR3 spells CASSAFGDGNTIYF. The CDR3 nucleotides read TGTGCCAGCAGCGCCTTCGGGGATGGAAACACCATATATTTT.

This clone was detected only once. The V gene is TRBV5-4, the J gene TRBJ2-7; the D gene is possibly TRBD2 (5 bases). Trimming stripped 4 bases from V and 2 bases from J, with 13 bases between. The CDR3 has 14 amino acids. The germline V gene has CDR1 SGHNT and CDR2 YYREEE (reference sequence). The chain's CDR3 is CASSPDSKAYEQYF. The CDR3 DNA reads TGTGCCAGCAGCCCGGACTCGAAAGCCTACGAGCAGTACTTC.

Comment on this clone: Likely a read error: the CDR3 ends without its conserved phenylalanine or tryptophan. The DNA is left out, because the CDR3 cannot be placed on it with certainty; the CDR3 is given as TCRdb lists it. The gene calls are TRBV21-1 and TRBJ1-2. TRBV21-1 is marked as a pseudogene. The CDR3 is made up of 12 amino acids, end residues included. The CDR3 is CASSKDGGKPAY.

The chain is built from TRBV7-3 and TRBJ2-5; 12 bases are shared with TRBD2. V shed 5 bases, J shed 5 bases, and the junction held 6 bases outside the gene matches. The CDR3 totals 15 residues. The germline V gene has CDR1 SGHTA and CDR2 FQGTGA. The CDR3 protein is CASSPGLAGWETQYF. CDR3 DNA: TGTGCCAGCAGCCCCGGACTAGCGGGATGGGAGACCCAGTACTTC.

The rearrangement links TRBV7-6 to TRBJ2-7, with D perhaps matching TRBD2 (6 bases). The CDR3 spans 16 residues. Germline assignment: CDR1 SGHVS and CDR2 FNYEAQ. V was trimmed by 5 bases and J by 2 bases, leaving 19 bases between them. The CDR3 is CASSPVFRGSPYEQYF. CDR3 nucleotides: TGTGCCAGCAGCCCAGTCTTCCGGGGGTCTCCCTACGAGCAGTACTTC.

The chain couples TRBV7-8 to TRBJ1-2, with 7 nucleotides matching TRBD1. The V and J ends lost 1 base and 2 bases, in that order; junction bases with no gene match: 10. Germline V gene sequence: CDR1 SGHVS, CDR2 FQNEAQ. CDR3 length: 17 residues. In nucleotides, the CDR3 is TGTGCCAGCAGCTTAGAAGCTCGGGCAGGGGGAAACTATGGCTACACCTTC. Amino acid sequence: CASSLEARAGGNYGYTF.

The chain links TRBV12-5 to TRBJ1-2; 7 bases are shared with TRBD1. The germline gives CDR1 LGHNT, CDR2 FRNRAP. The CDR3 is 13 amino acids. V was clipped by 5 bases and J by 8 bases; unmatched bases: 8. CDR3: CASGSDRARGYTF. Written as DNA, the CDR3 is TGTGCTAGTGGTAGCGACAGGGCACGGGGCTACACCTTC.

J is TRBJ2-7 and V is TRBV27, with TRBD2 matching over 9 bases. Germline values: CDR1 MNHEY, CDR2 SMNVEV (reference sequence). J was trimmed by 2 bases and V by 8 bases; bases with no gene match: 7. The CDR3 has 14 amino acids. The CDR3 region is CASGGASGTYEQYF. The CDR3 nucleotides are TGTGCCAGCGGGGGGGCTAGCGGGACCTACGAGCAGTACTTC.

The V gene is TRBV15, the J gene TRBJ2-1, with 12 bases aligning to TRBD2. The CDR3 totals 18 residues. Losses at the gene ends were 5 bases for V and 8 bases for J; bases not matched to a gene: 16. Germline-derived CDR1 and CDR2 are LNHNV and YYDKDF (reference sequence). The CDR3 region has the DNA TGTGCCACCAGCGTTAAGAGGGGTTCTAGCGGGGGGGCGTATGAGCAGTTCTTC. Translating gives CATSVKRGSSGGAYEQFF.

V usage is TRBV6-5 and J usage is TRBJ2-7; TRBD1 might be the D (5 bases). Germline V gene data show CDR1 as MNHEY and CDR2 as SVGAGI. V was shortened by 4 bases and J by 0 bases, with 13 bases between the two germline ends. The CDR3 sequence is 15 residues long. CDR3 nucleotide sequence: TGTGCCAGCAGTTCCCGTCAGGGCACCTCCTACGAGCAGTACTTC. This sequence encodes CASSSRQGTSYEQYF.

The gene calls are TRBV25-1 and TRBJ1-5; possible D gene TRBD1, 6 bases. CDR3 length: 14 amino acids. The V and J ends lost 4 bases and 4 bases respectively, with 11 bases between them. CDR1 and CDR2 (germline): MGHDK, SYGVNS. This CDR3 is CASSATGRNQPQHF. CDR3 DNA sequence: TGTGCCAGCAGTGCTACAGGGAGAAATCAGCCCCAGCATTTT.

About this clone: This specimen includes other DNA sequences encoding the same CDR3. This chain links TRBV2 with TRBJ2-2; 11 bases map to TRBD1. Germline V CDR1 and CDR2: SNHLY, FYNNEI. CDR3 length equals 15 residues. Trimming at V came to 6 bases and at J to 0 bases, leaving 0 bases not matched to a gene. The CDR3 loop reads CASRGQGANTGELFF. CDR3 DNA: TGTGCCAGCAGGGGACAGGGGGCGAACACCGGGGAGCTGTTTTTT.

The chain uses TRBV28 and TRBJ2-7; 12 bases are shared with TRBD2. This CDR3 has 17 residues. Germline CDR1 is MDHEN and CDR2 is SYDVKM. V lost 6 bases to trimming and J lost 5 bases; unmatched junction nucleotides: 14. CDR3 protein: CASRPPRLAGGANEQYF. The CDR3 DNA follows: TGTGCCAGCAGGCCACCTCGGCTAGCGGGAGGGGCGAACGAGCAGTACTTC.

This chain's CDR3 is CASGPGGAGEQYF. In DNA form, the CDR3 reads TGTGCTAGTGGCCCTGGAGGCGCGGGCGAGCAGTACTTC. This rearrangement joins TRBV12-5 to TRBJ2-7; D might be TRBD2 (5 bases). The V gene lost 6 bases and the J gene lost 6 bases, with 15 bases spanning the gap. The CDR3 is 13 residues long. The germline V gene has CDR1 LGHNT and CDR2 FRNRAP.

The J gene is TRBJ2-1, the V gene TRBV7-3, with 7 bases identical to TRBD1. Trimming cost V 4 bases and J 12 bases; bases outside gene matches: 9. This CDR3 has 13 residues. Germline V gene data show CDR1 as SGHTA and CDR2 as FQGTGA. DNA for the CDR3: TGTGCCAGCAGCTCTTACAGGGGAGTTGGGCAGTTCTTC. It codes for CASSSYRGVGQFF.

This clone came up a few times. One end of the junction fails to match germline, which may point to a read error. The chain uses TRBV2 and TRBJ2-7; 11 nucleotides match TRBD1. This CDR3 region has 12 residues. Germline CDR1 SNHLY, CDR2 FYNNEI. CDR3 protein: CASSDSRTGGHF. In DNA form, the CDR3 reads TGTGCCAGCAGTGATTCCCGGACAGGGGGCCACTTC.

The V gene is TRBV5-1, the J gene TRBJ2-1, with TRBD2 identical over 9 bases. The V and J ends lost 0 bases and 6 bases, in that order; junction bases with no gene match: 10. Germline V gene sequence: CDR1 SGHRS, CDR2 YFSETQ. The CDR3 covers 17 residues. The DNA for the CDR3 is TGCGCCAGCAGCTTGGCATACGGCGGGGGGGTTGTCAATGAGCAGTTCTTC. This translates into CASSLAYGGGVVNEQFF.

The chain joins TRBV13 to TRBJ2-1, with 8 positions matching TRBD2. After removal of 4 bases from V and 16 bases from J, the junction contained 24 bases not matched to a gene. The CDR3 consists of 17 residues. Germline CDR1 and CDR2: PRHDT and FYEKMQ (reference sequence). The chain's CDR3 is CASSSRQVVSGSREVFF. CDR3 bases: TGTGCCAGCAGCTCTCGTCAGGTTGTCAGCGGGAGTCGGGAGGTTTTCTTC.

V usage is TRBV5-4 and J usage is TRBJ2-5; tentative D call: TRBD2 (6 bases). CDR1 is SGHNT and CDR2 is YYREEE in the germline V gene (reference sequence). V lost 4 bases and J lost 4, with 17 bases in between. CDR3 length: 15 residues. CDR3 in DNA: TGTGCCAGCAGCCCGGGACGGCGGGGATTAGAGACCCAGTACTTC. It specifies CASSPGRRGLETQYF.